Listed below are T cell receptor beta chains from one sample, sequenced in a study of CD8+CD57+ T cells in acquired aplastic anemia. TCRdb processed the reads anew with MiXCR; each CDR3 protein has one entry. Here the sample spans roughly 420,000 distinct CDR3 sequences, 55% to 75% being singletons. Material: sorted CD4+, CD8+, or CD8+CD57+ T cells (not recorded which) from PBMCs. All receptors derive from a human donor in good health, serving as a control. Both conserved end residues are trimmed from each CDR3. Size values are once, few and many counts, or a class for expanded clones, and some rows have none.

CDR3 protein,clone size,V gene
ASSSDRGHSPLH,NA,TRBV7-6
AMRNRGNYEQY,NA,TRBV10-3
ASHTGGFYGYT,many,TRBV19
ASSLGWSRGSGELF,many,TRBV7-2
ASSQAWGEKLF,many,TRBV4-1
ASSLALTYEQY,once,TRBV7-9
ASRATGESTEAF,NA,TRBV28
AGSLDPGGYEQY,NA,TRBV5-1
ASGDTGTGNTDTQY,few,TRBV25-1
ASRAGTSSYNEQF,NA,TRBV2
ASSTRAHDQSLH,NA,TRBV7-2
ASNPQGRGGYT,many,TRBV2
ASSPGRGTNYGYT,NA,TRBV9
SASRHRGGNGYT,NA,TRBV20-1
AISSPLSPEAF,few,TRBV10-3
ASSIEGKLF,NA,TRBV19
ASSVDRTSSYNEQH,NA,TRBV7-9
ASSFATVNTEDLF,NA,TRBV7-4
SARSELGASYGYT,NA,TRBV20-1
SARDHTRSGYT,few,TRBV20-1
ASKGIDAITEAF,NA,TRBV11-2
ASSLVILEGKIAKNIQY,NA,TRBV11-3
ASSSGQGAREQY,NA,TRBV9
ASSQATGDTPLH,many,TRBV4-3
ASSPDSHEQD,NA,TRBV7-3
AISVRTEPPQH,NA,TRBV10-3
ATSGVGSPYNEQF,NA,TRBV24-1
ASSFFEGQQYFGY,NA,TRBV7-2
ATSRAGSSGSNVLT,NA,TRBV15
ASSREEGRETQY,NA,TRBV11-3
ASSLHGGGTDTQY,NA,TRBV7-4
ASSQGETPGNIQY,NA,TRBV3-1
ARTTGVEHCGYT,NA,TRBV5-1
ATGDREQPQH,NA,TRBV19
ASSVAARAPYEQY,NA,TRBV9
ASSLGPRIFY,NA,TRBV5-4
ASSPTPWNTAAF,NA,TRBV7-9
SARTSGGPSSYNEQF,many,TRBV20-1
ASLRTGLTQF,many,TRBV5-8
ASSYNRDEKLF,NA,TRBV7-2
ASSLERAQGTQY,many,TRBV7-7
ASSFMAGQNTDTQY,NA,TRBV7-9
ASSRGLKHYGYT,many,TRBV19
ASSQDRVEKLF,once,TRBV7-6
AWSRNLQGRLFTEAF,few,TRBV30
ASTPSGTGVYNEQS,NA,TRBV5-1
ASSFRDTQY,many,TRBV12-3/TRBV12-4
ASSQGDFQETQY,NA,TRBV14
ATSRVTRHHHTDTQY,NA,TRBV12-3/TRBV12-4
ASSLVGQGHYGYTQY,NA,TRBV7-2
ASSVDAGAHSWANVLT,NA,TRBV9
SAMTGNYEQY,many,TRBV20-1
SALLGDFVAF,NA,TRBV20-1
ASSLTPDRNYGYT,once,TRBV9
ASSYTAGEPLRA,NA,TRBV7-7
ASRSWAGGETQY,NA,TRBV7-2
ASSRTGTGSRQHY,NA,TRBV7-2